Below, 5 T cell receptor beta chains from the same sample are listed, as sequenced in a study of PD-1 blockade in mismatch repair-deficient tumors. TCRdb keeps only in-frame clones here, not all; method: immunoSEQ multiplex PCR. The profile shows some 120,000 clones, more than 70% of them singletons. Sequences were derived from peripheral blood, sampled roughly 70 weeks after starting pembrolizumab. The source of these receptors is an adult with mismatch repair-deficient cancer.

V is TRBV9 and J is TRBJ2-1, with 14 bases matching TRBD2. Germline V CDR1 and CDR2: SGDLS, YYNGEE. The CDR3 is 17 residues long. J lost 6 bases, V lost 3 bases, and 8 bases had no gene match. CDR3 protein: CASSARLAGGRGNEQFF. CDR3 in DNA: TGTGCCAGCAGCGCCCGACTAGCGGGAGGGCGTGGCAATGAGCAGTTCTTC.

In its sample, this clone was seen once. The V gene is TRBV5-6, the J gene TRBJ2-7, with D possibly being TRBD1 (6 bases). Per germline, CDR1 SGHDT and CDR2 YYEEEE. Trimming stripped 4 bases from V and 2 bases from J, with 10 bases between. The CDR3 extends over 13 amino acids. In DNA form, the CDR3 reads TGTGCCAGCAGCGCAGGGGCTACCTACGAGCAGTACTTC. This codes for CASSAGATYEQYF.

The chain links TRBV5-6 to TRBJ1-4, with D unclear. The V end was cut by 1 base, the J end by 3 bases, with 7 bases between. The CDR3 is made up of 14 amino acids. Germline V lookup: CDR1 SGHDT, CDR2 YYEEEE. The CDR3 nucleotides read TGTGCCAGCAGCTTGAGTGGCTCTAATGAAAAACTGTTTTTT. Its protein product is CASSLSGSNEKLFF.

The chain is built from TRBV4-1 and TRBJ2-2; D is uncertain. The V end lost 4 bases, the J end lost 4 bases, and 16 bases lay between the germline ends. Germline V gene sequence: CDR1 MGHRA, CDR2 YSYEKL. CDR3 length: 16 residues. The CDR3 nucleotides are TGCGCCAGCAGCCCCGGTACGTATGGACCCACCGGGGAGCTGTTTTTT. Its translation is CASSPGTYGPTGELFF.

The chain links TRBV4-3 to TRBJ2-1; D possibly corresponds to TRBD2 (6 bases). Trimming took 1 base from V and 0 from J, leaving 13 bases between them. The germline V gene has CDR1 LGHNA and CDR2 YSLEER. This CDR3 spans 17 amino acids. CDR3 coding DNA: TGCGCCAGCAGCCAAGGTTCGGCTAGCGCCTCCTACAATGAGCAGTTCTTC. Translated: CASSQGSASASYNEQFF.